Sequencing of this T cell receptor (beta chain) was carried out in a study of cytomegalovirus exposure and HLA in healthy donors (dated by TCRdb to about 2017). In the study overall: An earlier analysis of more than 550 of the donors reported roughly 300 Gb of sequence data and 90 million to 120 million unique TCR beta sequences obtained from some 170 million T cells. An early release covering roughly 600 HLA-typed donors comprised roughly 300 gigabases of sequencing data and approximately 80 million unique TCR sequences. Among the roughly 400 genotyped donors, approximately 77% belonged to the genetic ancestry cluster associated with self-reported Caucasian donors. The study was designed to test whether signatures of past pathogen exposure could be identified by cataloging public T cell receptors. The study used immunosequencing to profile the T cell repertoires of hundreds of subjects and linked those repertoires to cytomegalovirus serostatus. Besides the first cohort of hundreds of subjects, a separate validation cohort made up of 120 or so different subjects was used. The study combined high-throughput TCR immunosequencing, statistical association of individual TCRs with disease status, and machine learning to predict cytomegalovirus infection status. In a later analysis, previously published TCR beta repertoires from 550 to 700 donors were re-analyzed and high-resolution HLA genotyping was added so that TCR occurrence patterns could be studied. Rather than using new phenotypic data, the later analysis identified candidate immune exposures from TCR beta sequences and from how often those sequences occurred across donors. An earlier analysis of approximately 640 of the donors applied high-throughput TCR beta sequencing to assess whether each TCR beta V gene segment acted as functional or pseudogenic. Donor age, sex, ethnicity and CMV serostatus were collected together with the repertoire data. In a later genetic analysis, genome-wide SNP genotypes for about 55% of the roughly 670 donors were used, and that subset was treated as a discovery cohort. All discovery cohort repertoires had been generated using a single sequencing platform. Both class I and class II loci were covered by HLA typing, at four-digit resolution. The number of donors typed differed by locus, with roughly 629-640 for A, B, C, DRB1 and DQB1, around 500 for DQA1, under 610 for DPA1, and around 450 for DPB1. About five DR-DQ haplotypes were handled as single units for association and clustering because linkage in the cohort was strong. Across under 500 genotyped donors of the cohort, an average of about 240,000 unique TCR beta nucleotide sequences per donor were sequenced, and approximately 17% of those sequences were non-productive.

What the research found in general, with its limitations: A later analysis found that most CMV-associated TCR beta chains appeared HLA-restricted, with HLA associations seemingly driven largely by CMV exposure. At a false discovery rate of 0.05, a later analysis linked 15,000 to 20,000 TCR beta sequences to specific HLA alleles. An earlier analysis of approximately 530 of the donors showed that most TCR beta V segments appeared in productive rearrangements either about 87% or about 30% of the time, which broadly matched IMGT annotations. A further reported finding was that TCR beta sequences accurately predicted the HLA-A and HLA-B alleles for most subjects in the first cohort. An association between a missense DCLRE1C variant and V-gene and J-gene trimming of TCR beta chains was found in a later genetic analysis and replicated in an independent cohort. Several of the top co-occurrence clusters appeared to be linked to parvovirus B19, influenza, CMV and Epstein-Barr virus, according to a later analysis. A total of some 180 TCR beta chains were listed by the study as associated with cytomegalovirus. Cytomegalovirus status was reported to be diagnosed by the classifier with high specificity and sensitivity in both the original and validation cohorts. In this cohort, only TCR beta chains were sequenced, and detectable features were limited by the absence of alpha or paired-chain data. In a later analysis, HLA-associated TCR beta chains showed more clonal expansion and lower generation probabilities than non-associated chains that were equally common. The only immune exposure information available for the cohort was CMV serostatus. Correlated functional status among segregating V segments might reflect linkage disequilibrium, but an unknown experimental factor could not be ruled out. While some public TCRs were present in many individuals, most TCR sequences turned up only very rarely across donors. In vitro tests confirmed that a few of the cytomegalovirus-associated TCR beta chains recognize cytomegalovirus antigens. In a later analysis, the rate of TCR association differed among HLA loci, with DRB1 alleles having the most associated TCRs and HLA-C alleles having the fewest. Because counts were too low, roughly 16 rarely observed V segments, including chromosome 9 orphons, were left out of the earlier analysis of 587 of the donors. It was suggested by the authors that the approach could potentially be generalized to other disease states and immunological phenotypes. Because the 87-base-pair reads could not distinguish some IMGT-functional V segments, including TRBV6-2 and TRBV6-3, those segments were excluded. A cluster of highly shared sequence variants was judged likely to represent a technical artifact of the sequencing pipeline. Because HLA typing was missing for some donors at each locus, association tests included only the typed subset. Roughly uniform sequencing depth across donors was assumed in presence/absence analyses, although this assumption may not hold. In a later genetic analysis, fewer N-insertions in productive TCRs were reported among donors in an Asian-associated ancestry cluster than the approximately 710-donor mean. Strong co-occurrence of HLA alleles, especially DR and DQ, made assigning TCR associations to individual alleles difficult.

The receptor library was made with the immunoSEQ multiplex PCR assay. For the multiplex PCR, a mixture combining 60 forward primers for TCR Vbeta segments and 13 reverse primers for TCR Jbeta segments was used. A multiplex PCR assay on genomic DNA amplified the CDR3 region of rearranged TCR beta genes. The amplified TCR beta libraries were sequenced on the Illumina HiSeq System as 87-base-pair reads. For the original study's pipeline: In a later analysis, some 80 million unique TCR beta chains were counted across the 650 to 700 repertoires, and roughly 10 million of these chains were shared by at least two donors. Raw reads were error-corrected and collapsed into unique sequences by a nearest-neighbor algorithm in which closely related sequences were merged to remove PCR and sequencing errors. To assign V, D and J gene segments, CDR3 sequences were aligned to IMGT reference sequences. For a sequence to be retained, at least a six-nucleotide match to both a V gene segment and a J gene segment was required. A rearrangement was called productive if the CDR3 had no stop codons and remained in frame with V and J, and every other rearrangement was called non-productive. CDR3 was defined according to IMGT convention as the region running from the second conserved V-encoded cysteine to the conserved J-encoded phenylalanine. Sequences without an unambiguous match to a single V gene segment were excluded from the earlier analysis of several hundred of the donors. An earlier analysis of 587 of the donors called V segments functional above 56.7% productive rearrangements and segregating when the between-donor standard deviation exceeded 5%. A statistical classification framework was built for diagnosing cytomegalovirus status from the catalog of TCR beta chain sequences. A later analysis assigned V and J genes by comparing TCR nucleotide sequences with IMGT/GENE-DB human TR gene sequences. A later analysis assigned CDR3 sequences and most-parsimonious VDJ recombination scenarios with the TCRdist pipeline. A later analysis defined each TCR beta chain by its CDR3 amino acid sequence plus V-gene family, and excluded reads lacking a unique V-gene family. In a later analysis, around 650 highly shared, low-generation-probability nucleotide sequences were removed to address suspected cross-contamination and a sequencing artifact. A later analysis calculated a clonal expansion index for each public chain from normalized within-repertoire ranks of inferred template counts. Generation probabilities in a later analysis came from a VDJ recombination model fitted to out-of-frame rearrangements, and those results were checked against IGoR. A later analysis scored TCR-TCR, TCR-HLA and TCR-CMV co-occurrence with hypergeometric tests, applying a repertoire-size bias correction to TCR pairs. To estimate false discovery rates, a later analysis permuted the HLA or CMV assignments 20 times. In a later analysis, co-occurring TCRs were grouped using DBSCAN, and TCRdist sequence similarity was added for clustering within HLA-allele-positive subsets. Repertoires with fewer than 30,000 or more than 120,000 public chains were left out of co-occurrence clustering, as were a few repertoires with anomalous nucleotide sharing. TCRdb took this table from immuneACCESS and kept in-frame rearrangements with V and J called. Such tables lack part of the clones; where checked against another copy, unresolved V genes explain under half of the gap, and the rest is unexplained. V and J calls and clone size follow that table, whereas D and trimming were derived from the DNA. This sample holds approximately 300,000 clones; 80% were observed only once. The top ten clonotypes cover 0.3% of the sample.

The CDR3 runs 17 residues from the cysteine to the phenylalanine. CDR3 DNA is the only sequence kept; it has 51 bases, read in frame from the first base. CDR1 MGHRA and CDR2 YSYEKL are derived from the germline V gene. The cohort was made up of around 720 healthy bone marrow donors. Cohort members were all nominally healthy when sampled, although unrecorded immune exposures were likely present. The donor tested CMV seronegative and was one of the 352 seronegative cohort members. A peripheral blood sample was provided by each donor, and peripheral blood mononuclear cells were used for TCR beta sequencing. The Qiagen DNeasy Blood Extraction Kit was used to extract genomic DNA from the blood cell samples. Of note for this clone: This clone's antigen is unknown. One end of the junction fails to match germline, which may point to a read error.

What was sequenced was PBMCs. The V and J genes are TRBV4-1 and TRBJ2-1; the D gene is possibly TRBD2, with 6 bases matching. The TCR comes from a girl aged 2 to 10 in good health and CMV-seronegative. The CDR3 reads CASNQMVAVRPSNEQFF. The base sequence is TGCGCCAGCAACCAAATGGTAGCGGTCCGGCCGTCCAATGAGCAGTTCTTC.